This T cell receptor (beta chain) was captured in a study of T cell clonality in common variable immunodeficiency. Study outcomes and limitations: Fewer deletions and N-nucleotide insertions were reportedly seen in common variable immunodeficiency TCR beta sequences. CVID subjects had higher TCRbeta clonality than healthy controls, most marked in about a third.

This CDR3 comprises 13 residues. V lost 7 bases to trimming and J lost 1 base, with 10 bases between them. Germline CDR1 reads SGHNT; CDR2 reads YYREEE (reference sequence). Sequencing input was equivalent genomic DNA from CVID and controls. Libraries were prepared by immunoSEQ multiplex PCR; TCRdb keeps only in-frame clonotypes and omits some of them. Sampling found roughly 60,000 clones, none seen once. This clone appeared many times. Its antigen is not identified. The read ends 3 residues shy of where the CDR3 ends; the end is completed using the germline J gene. Each donor provided about 5 to 9 ml of heparinized whole blood.

The source material was peripheral blood mononuclear cells. This TCR derives from a person aged 18 to 75 in good health. The rearrangement joins TRBV5-4 to TRBJ2-3; D unresolved. CDR3 bases read: TGTGCCAGCGGTGGCCCGCGCACAGATACG. Protein sequence: CASGGPRTDT. In full, the CDR3 reads CASGGPRTDTQYF.